Shown below are 23 T cell receptor beta chains from a single sample sequenced in a study of blood T cell repertoires in COVID-19. Some clones are missing from TCRdb's copy, which holds only in-frame ones; the method was immunoSEQ multiplex PCR. The data contain under 45,000 clones, about 77% of them singletons. Sequencing input: peripheral blood. These receptors were obtained from an elderly man with acute or convalescent COVID-19.

J is TRBJ2-2 and V is TRBV3-1 (or the pseudogene TRBV3-2), with TRBD2 matching over 12 bases. Germline lookup yields CDR1 LGHDT and CDR2 YNNKEL (reference sequence). The V segment lost 5 bases and the J segment 4 bases; nucleotides outside the gene matches: 5. This CDR3 is 16 amino acids long. CDR3 coding DNA: TGTGCCAGCAGCTACGGGGGACTAGCGGGCACCGGGGAGCTGTTTTTT. Translated: CASSYGGLAGTGELFF.

The chain uses TRBV2 and TRBJ2-6; no firm D call. From germline, CDR1 is SNHLY and CDR2 FYNNEI. The CDR3 consists of 16 residues. V was pared by 1 base and J by 1 base, with 8 bases between. The CDR3 bases are TGTGCCAGCAGTGAAGTTAGGCGGTCTGGGGCCAACGTCCTGACTTTC. Amino acid sequence: CASSEVRRSGANVLTF.

This clone was seen more than once but under ten times. The chain links TRBV6-4 to TRBJ1-6; D is possibly TRBD1 (6 bases). This CDR3 region has 15 residues. Germline values: CDR1 MRHNA, CDR2 SNTAGT. With 2 bases removed from V and 7 bases from J, the gap between germline ends came to 12 bases. This CDR3 is CASSDRPGENSPLHF. The CDR3 DNA is TGTGCCAGCAGTGACAGGCCAGGGGAGAATTCACCCCTCCACTTT.

This chain connects TRBV7-2 to TRBJ2-1, with TRBD2 identical over 10 bases. Germline CDR1 SGHTA, CDR2 FQGNSA. This CDR3 has 15 amino acids. Trimming at V came to 5 bases and at J to 6 bases, leaving 7 bases not matched to a gene. For the CDR3, the DNA is TGTGCCAGCAGCCTGTCGAGCGGGGGGGCCAATGAGCAGTTCTTC. Amino acids: CASSLSSGGANEQFF.

The chain has TRBV6-5 and TRBJ2-1, with D maybe TRBD2 (7 bases). V shed 6 bases and J shed 11 bases, with 23 bases lying between them. CDR1 MNHEY and CDR2 SVGAGI come from the germline V gene. CDR3 length equals 15 residues. The CDR3 DNA reads TGTGCCAGCAGAGGACCCGGGGGGCTTGTACCTAAGCAGTTCTTC. It encodes CASRGPGGLVPKQFF.

This chain links TRBV7-2 with TRBJ1-3; the match to TRBD1 covers 7 bases. Germline values: CDR1 SGHTA, CDR2 FQGNSA. Trimming cost V 5 bases and J 4 bases; bases outside gene matches: 2. This CDR3 is 13 amino acids long. The CDR3 protein is CASSRGLGNTIYF. The CDR3 bases are TGTGCCAGCAGCAGGGGGCTAGGAAACACCATATATTTT.

This clone was recorded once. V gene TRBV3-1 (or the pseudogene TRBV3-2) combines with J gene TRBJ1-2; 9 bases align to TRBD1. V lost 3 bases to trimming and J lost 4 bases; unmatched junction nucleotides: 12. Germline-derived CDR1 and CDR2 are LGHDT and YNNKEL (reference sequence). The CDR3 has 17 amino acids. For the CDR3, the DNA is TGTGCCAGCAGCCACGGGGCGACAGGGGGTCTACTCTATGGCTACACCTTC. This translates into CASSHGATGGLLYGYTF.

J is TRBJ2-7 and V is TRBV23-1, with unresolved D. TRBV23-1 is annotated as an ORF whose role is uncertain. Trimming took 3 bases from V and 5 from J, leaving 14 bases between them. This CDR3 comprises 14 residues. The CDR3 nucleotides read TGCGCCAGCAGTCACTCCCCGCCTGGCCACGAGCAGTACTTC. Protein sequence: CASSHSPPGHEQYF.

The rearrangement uses TRBV19 and TRBJ1-1; 9 bases match TRBD1. The length of the CDR3 is 15 residues. The junction had 7 bases not matched to a gene; V was cut back by 8 bases and J by 0 bases. Germline CDR1 reads LNHDA; CDR2 reads SQIVND (reference sequence). The CDR3: CASVTGTGMNTEAFF. CDR3 bases: TGTGCCAGTGTTACCGGGACAGGGATGAACACTGAAGCTTTCTTT.

This chain links TRBV6-5 with TRBJ1-2; no firm D call. Trimming left V 6 bases short and J 0 bases short, with 8 bases between. CDR3 length: 13 residues. Per the germline V gene, CDR1 is MNHEY and CDR2 is SVGAGI. The CDR3 DNA reads TGTGCCAGCAGCCTAGACCCTAACTATGGCTACACCTTC. Amino acid sequence: CASSLDPNYGYTF.

V is TRBV7-3 and J is TRBJ2-3; D unclear. CDR1 is SGHTA, CDR2 FQGTGA, per germline. V was pared by 1 base and J by 5 bases, with 7 bases between. The CDR3 is 13 amino acids. CDR3 sequence reads: CASSLNLRDTQYF. The CDR3 DNA reads as TGTGCCAGCAGCTTAAATCTCCGAGATACGCAGTATTTT.

This chain joins TRBV6-2 or TRBV6-3 and TRBJ2-3; TRBD2 agrees at 16 bases. The CDR3 spans 18 residues. The V gene's germline CDR1 is MNHEY and CDR2 SVGEGT. With 5 bases clipped from V and 3 bases from J, the junction kept 8 bases outside the gene matches. Written as DNA, the CDR3 is TGTGCCAGCAGTCCCGGGACTAGCGGGGGGGCCGGTACAGATACGCAGTATTTT. It is translated as CASSPGTSGGAGTDTQYF.

The chain employs TRBV28 and TRBJ1-1; D may be TRBD1 (5 bases). From germline, CDR1 is MDHEN and CDR2 SYDVKM. The CDR3 is 14 residues long. V lost 7 bases to trimming and J lost 2 bases, with 14 bases between them. The CDR3 DNA is TGTGCCAGCAAACCTATACAGGCTAACACTGAAGCTTTCTTT. Its protein is CASKPIQANTEAFF.

The chain employs TRBV5-1 and TRBJ1-2; maybe TRBD1 (6 bases). This CDR3 is built from 15 residues. Germline assignment: CDR1 SGHRS and CDR2 YFSETQ. V was clipped by 4 bases and J by 6 bases, with 19 bases between them. The CDR3 DNA reads TGCGCCAGCAGCGCCTTACTTACAGGGTTTAATGGCTACACCTTC. This gives the protein CASSALLTGFNGYTF. Full variable domain (rest looked up from reference TRBV5-1 and TRBJ1-2): KAGVTQTPRYLIKTRGQQVTLSCSPISGHRSVSWYQQTPGQGLQFLFEYFSETQRNKGNFPGRFSGRQFSNSRSEMNVSTLELGDSALYLCASSALLTGFNGYTFGSGTRLTVV.

V and J are TRBV24-1 and TRBJ2-1; D is unresolved. Trimming shortened V by 3 bases and J by 3 bases, and 5 bases separated the two germline ends. The CDR3 length is 13 residues. Germline V lookup: CDR1 KGHDR, CDR2 SFDVKD. CDR3 amino acids: CATSDSVYNEQFF. CDR3 in DNA: TGTGCCACCAGTGATAGCGTCTACAATGAGCAGTTCTTC.

The chain uses TRBV10-2 and TRBJ1-2, with a possible D match to TRBD1 (6 bases). Germline V gene lookup returns CDR1 WSHSY and CDR2 SAAADI. Deletions cut 10 bases from V and 4 bases from J, with 16 bases between. The length of the CDR3 is 13 residues. CDR3: CATGERGLYGYTF. The CDR3 DNA is TGCGCCACCGGGGAGCGGGGGCTCTATGGCTACACCTTC.

This chain links TRBV12-3 or TRBV12-4 with TRBJ2-7; 8 bases agree with TRBD2. With 7 bases clipped from V and 4 bases from J, the junction kept 6 bases outside the gene matches. The CDR3 covers 13 residues. The CDR3 loop is CASKAGAGYEQYF. The CDR3 nucleotides are TGTGCCAGCAAAGCGGGGGCGGGTTACGAGCAGTACTTC.

The chain employs TRBV6-5 and TRBJ2-5; D is possibly TRBD1 (6 bases). This CDR3 region has 13 residues. Germline loops: CDR1 MNHEY, CDR2 SVGAGI. V shed 5 bases and J shed 4 bases, with 11 bases lying between them. As DNA, the CDR3 is TGTGCCAGCAGTCCAGGGGTTTCAGAGACCCAGTACTTC. This translates into CASSPGVSETQYF.

The rearrangement uses TRBV5-1 and TRBJ2-7, with 10 bases aligning to TRBD1. This CDR3 is 14 amino acids long. In germline, CDR1 is SGHRS, CDR2 YFSETQ. Trimming at V came to 4 bases and at J to 5 bases, leaving 6 bases not matched to a gene. CDR3 amino acids: CASSARDRGNEQYF. CDR3 DNA sequence: TGCGCCAGCAGCGCCCGGGACAGGGGCAACGAGCAGTACTTC.

V usage is TRBV20-1 and J usage is TRBJ2-1, with D possibly matching TRBD1 (6 bases). Germline V CDR1 and CDR2: DFQATT, SNEGSKA (reference sequence). Between the trimmed V and J ends, which lost 3 bases and 15 bases, there was a span of 15 bases. The CDR3 is made up of 11 amino acids. CDR3 DNA sequence: TGCAGTGCTAGGACAGGCCCTTCGGGGTTCTTC. It specifies CSARTGPSGFF.

The chain has TRBV9 and TRBJ2-1; D perhaps matches TRBD2 (5 bases). Germline V gives CDR1 SGDLS, CDR2 YYNGEE. V was pared by 0 bases and J by 3 bases, with 10 bases between. CDR3 length: 15 residues. CDR3 sequence: CASSVDGDYYNEQFF. For the CDR3, the DNA is TGTGCCAGCAGCGTAGACGGAGACTACTACAATGAGCAGTTCTTC.

This clone was counted a few times. CDR3 region: CSVDSRLAGTDTQYF. CDR3 DNA sequence: TGCAGCGTTGACAGCCGGCTAGCGGGCACAGATACGCAGTATTTT. The V and J genes are TRBV29-1 and TRBJ2-3; 7 bases match TRBD2. Germline V lookup: CDR1 SQVTM, CDR2 ANQGSEA. CDR3 length equals 15 residues. V shed 3 bases and J 1 base; nucleotides not matched to a gene: 7.

The chain joins TRBV2 to TRBJ2-1; D might be TRBD2 (6 bases). Trimming cost V 8 bases and J 9 bases, with 23 bases left between them. The V gene's germline CDR1 is SNHLY and CDR2 FYNNEI. CDR3 length: 15 amino acids. CDR3 in amino acids: CASVDDAGKGGEQFF. The DNA of the CDR3 is TGTGCCAGCGTCGATGACGCGGGGAAGGGCGGTGAGCAGTTCTTC.